The 2 T cell receptor beta chains given below trace back to one sample, sequenced in a study of blood T cell repertoires in COVID-19. Repertoires were generated with immunoSEQ multiplex PCR, while TCRdb's copy carries only in-frame clones and drops some. The repertoire holds 250,000 or so clones, approximately 81% seen once, with 6.6% in the top ten. Sequencing was performed on PBMCs or T cells enriched from blood (not recorded which). These receptors originate from a woman aged 45-65 years who had been exposed to COVID-19.

This clone has just a few counts. V gene TRBV19 combines with J gene TRBJ2-4; D possibly corresponds to TRBD2 (6 bases). This CDR3 comprises 15 residues. Trimming shortened V by 1 base and J by 7 bases, and 14 bases separated the two germline ends. CDR1 and CDR2 from the germline V gene are LNHDA and SQIVND (reference sequence). The DNA for the CDR3 is TGTGCCAGTAGTATAGGGGGACTCCTTGGGAACATTCAGTACTTC. Its protein product is CASSIGGLLGNIQYF.

The chain recombines TRBV19 with TRBJ2-3; TRBD2 matches at 10 bases. Germline loops: CDR1 LNHDA, CDR2 SQIVND (reference sequence). V dropped 4 bases and J dropped 4; count of bases not matched to a gene: 8. The CDR3 contains 16 residues. CDR3 amino acids: CASSKRASGGADTQYF. The CDR3, as DNA: TGTGCCAGTAGTAAGAGGGCTAGCGGGGGCGCAGATACGCAGTATTTT.